Listed below are T cell receptor beta chains from one sample, sequenced in a study of shared clonotypes between healthy human individuals. The data were produced by immunoSEQ multiplex PCR, yet TCRdb's version contains in-frame clones alone and is incomplete. The data show approximately 2.5 million clones, roughly 93% seen once. The sequencing sample was made of naive CD4+ T cells from PBMCs. These receptors originate from a man between 18 and 35 years old in good health. Some clones in this sample may be carry-over from other donors' samples. Each CDR3 is given with its conserved first and last residue. A D gene is named only where the DNA matches it firmly. Rows give clone size only sometimes, using once, few, many, or a class for an expanded clone.

d_gene: NA
v_gene: TRBV2
j_gene: TRBJ2-4
abundance: NA
CDR3aa: CASRQGSNIQYF
CDR3nt: TGTGCCAGCAGGCAGGGCTCCAACATTCAGTACTTC

d_gene: TRBD1
v_gene: TRBV7-2
j_gene: TRBJ2-7
abundance: NA
CDR3aa: CASSSPGQGTYEQYF
CDR3nt: TGTGCCAGCAGCTCCCCCGGACAGGGAACCTACGAGCAGTACTTC

d_gene: NA
v_gene: TRBV5-1
j_gene: TRBJ2-2
abundance: NA
CDR3aa: CASSWGANTGELFF
CDR3nt: TGCGCCAGCAGCTGGGGGGCGAACACCGGGGAGCTGTTTTTT

d_gene: NA
v_gene: TRBV2
j_gene: TRBJ2-2
abundance: NA
CDR3aa: CASRRENTGELFF
CDR3nt: TGTGCCAGCCGGCGGGAGAACACCGGGGAGCTGTTTTTT

d_gene: NA
v_gene: TRBV30
j_gene: TRBJ1-1
abundance: NA
CDR3aa: CAWSPWEGGLNTEAFF
CDR3nt: TGTGCCTGGAGTCCATGGGAGGGCGGGTTGAACACTGAAGCTTTCTTT

d_gene: TRBD1
v_gene: TRBV4-3
j_gene: TRBJ1-2
abundance: NA
CDR3aa: CASSQEQGAHGYTF
CDR3nt: TGCGCCAGCAGCCAAGAACAGGGGGCGCATGGCTACACCTTC

d_gene: TRBD1
v_gene: TRBV9
j_gene: TRBJ1-1
abundance: few
CDR3aa: CASSATGGNTEAFF
CDR3nt: TGTGCCAGCAGCGCGACAGGGGGGAACACTGAAGCTTTCTTT

d_gene: NA
v_gene: TRBV28
j_gene: TRBJ2-7
abundance: NA
CDR3aa: CASSFGPLEQYF
CDR3nt: TGTGCCAGCAGTTTCGGGCCCCTGGAGCAGTACTTC

d_gene: NA
v_gene: TRBV25-1
j_gene: TRBJ2-3
abundance: once
CDR3aa: CASSDLIRGGPDTQYF
CDR3nt: TGTGCCAGCAGTGACCTCATCAGAGGGGGACCAGATACGCAGTATTTT

d_gene: NA
v_gene: TRBV7-9
j_gene: TRBJ2-3
abundance: NA
CDR3aa: CASSFVGSLGQYF
CDR3nt: TGTGCCAGCAGCTTCGTCGGGAGTCTAGGGCAGTATTTT

d_gene: TRBD1
v_gene: TRBV7-2
j_gene: TRBJ1-5
abundance: NA
CDR3aa: CASSLAGGQGGQPQHF
CDR3nt: TGTGCCAGCAGCTTAGCGGGGGGACAGGGAGGGCAGCCCCAGCATTTT

d_gene: NA
v_gene: TRBV6-1
j_gene: TRBJ2-7
abundance: NA
CDR3aa: CASSEYRAISF
CDR3nt: TGTGCCAGCAGTGAATATAGGGCGATTTCCTTC

d_gene: TRBD1
v_gene: TRBV25-1
j_gene: TRBJ1-2
abundance: NA
CDR3aa: CASSAPTGANGYTF
CDR3nt: TGTGCCAGCAGTGCCCCGACAGGGGCGAATGGCTACACCTTC

d_gene: NA
v_gene: TRBV5-5
j_gene: TRBJ1-5
abundance: NA
CDR3aa: CASSPTPNQPQHF
CDR3nt: TGTGCCAGCAGCCCGACACCGAATCAGCCCCAGCATTTT

d_gene: TRBD2
v_gene: TRBV28
j_gene: TRBJ2-1
abundance: NA
CDR3aa: CASSFPTSPEQFF
CDR3nt: TGTGCCAGCAGTTTCCCGACTAGCCCAGAGCAGTTCTTC

d_gene: NA
v_gene: TRBV30
j_gene: TRBJ2-4
abundance: NA
CDR3aa: CAWSVVGGNIQYF
CDR3nt: TGTGCCTGGAGTGTAGTGGGAGGAAACATTCAGTACTTC

d_gene: TRBD1
v_gene: TRBV11-2
j_gene: TRBJ2-5
abundance: NA
CDR3aa: CASSTTGGLETQYF
CDR3nt: TGTGCCAGCAGCACCACAGGGGGACTGGAGACCCAGTACTTC

d_gene: NA
v_gene: TRBV28
j_gene: TRBJ1-4
abundance: NA
CDR3aa: CASTFSSSATNEKLFF
CDR3nt: TGTGCCAGCACCTTTTCCTCGTCCGCAACTAATGAAAAACTGTTTTTT

d_gene: TRBD1
v_gene: TRBV6-5
j_gene: TRBJ2-1
abundance: NA
CDR3aa: CASSMSGGAYNEQFF
CDR3nt: TGTGCCAGCAGTATGTCAGGGGGCGCCTACAATGAGCAGTTCTTC

d_gene: NA
v_gene: TRBV7-2
j_gene: TRBJ1-1
abundance: NA
CDR3aa: CASSLQEKITEAFF
CDR3nt: TGCGCCAGCAGCTTGCAGGAAAAAATCACTGAAGCTTTCTTT

d_gene: TRBD1
v_gene: TRBV19
j_gene: TRBJ2-7
abundance: NA
CDR3aa: CASRPGQGASYEQYF
CDR3nt: TGTGCCAGTAGGCCGGGACAGGGGGCCTCCTACGAGCAGTACTTC

d_gene: NA
v_gene: TRBV6-1
j_gene: TRBJ2-5
abundance: NA
CDR3aa: CASSEATVQETQYF
CDR3nt: TGTGCCAGCAGTGAAGCAACGGTCCAAGAGACCCAGTACTTC

d_gene: NA
v_gene: TRBV11-2
j_gene: TRBJ2-7
abundance: NA
CDR3aa: CASSWRYIGVYVEQYF
CDR3nt: TGTGCCAGCAGCTGGCGTTATATTGGAGTCTACGTAGAGCAGTACTTC

d_gene: TRBD1
v_gene: TRBV27
j_gene: TRBJ2-7
abundance: NA
CDR3aa: CASSLWTGAGEQYF
CDR3nt: TGTGCCAGCAGTCTTTGGACAGGAGCAGGCGAGCAGTACTTC

d_gene: TRBD2
v_gene: TRBV7-9
j_gene: TRBJ2-1
abundance: NA
CDR3aa: CASSLSNGGRSAEQFF
CDR3nt: TGTGCCAGCAGCTTAAGCAATGGCGGGAGGAGCGCTGAGCAGTTCTTC

d_gene: NA
v_gene: TRBV5-1
j_gene: TRBJ2-1
abundance: NA
CDR3aa: CASSLGASGGGTYNEQFF
CDR3nt: TGCGCCAGCAGCTTGGGTGCTAGCGGAGGGGGAACCTACAATGAGCAGTTCTTC

d_gene: TRBD2
v_gene: TRBV13
j_gene: TRBJ2-1
abundance: NA
CDR3aa: CASSPRGLGMNNEQFF
CDR3nt: TGTGCCAGCAGCCCTAGGGGACTAGGGATGAACAATGAGCAGTTCTTC

d_gene: NA
v_gene: TRBV11-2
j_gene: TRBJ2-7
abundance: NA
CDR3aa: CASSSPRVGYEQYF
CDR3nt: TGTGCCAGCAGCTCCCCCCGGGTGGGTTACGAGCAGTACTTC

d_gene: NA
v_gene: TRBV4-3
j_gene: TRBJ2-7
abundance: NA
CDR3aa: CASRKQYTGTYEQYF
CDR3nt: TGCGCCAGTAGGAAGCAATACACGGGAACCTACGAGCAGTACTTC

d_gene: TRBD1
v_gene: TRBV5-4
j_gene: TRBJ1-1
abundance: NA
CDR3aa: CASSRNRGTEAFF
CDR3nt: TGTGCCAGCAGCAGGAACAGGGGGACTGAAGCTTTCTTT

d_gene: NA
v_gene: TRBV6-5
j_gene: TRBJ1-1
abundance: NA
CDR3aa: CATRTGGTEAFF
CDR3nt: TGTGCCACCCGGACGGGAGGGACTGAAGCTTTCTTT

d_gene: NA
v_gene: TRBV6-6
j_gene: TRBJ2-3
abundance: NA
CDR3aa: CASSYRDTQYF
CDR3nt: TGTGCCAGCAGTTACAGGGATACGCAGTATTTT

d_gene: TRBD2
v_gene: TRBV11-2
j_gene: TRBJ2-1
abundance: NA
CDR3aa: CASSLGGRAYNEQFF
CDR3nt: TGTGCCAGCAGCTTAGGCGGGAGGGCCTACAATGAGCAGTTCTTC

d_gene: TRBD1
v_gene: TRBV25-1
j_gene: TRBJ1-2
abundance: NA
CDR3aa: CASSATGTVYGYTF
CDR3nt: TGTGCCAGCAGTGCGACAGGGACCGTCTATGGCTACACCTTC

d_gene: NA
v_gene: TRBV6-1
j_gene: TRBJ2-2
abundance: NA
CDR3aa: CASSGPWEAGTGELFF
CDR3nt: TGTGCCAGCAGTGGACCCTGGGAGGCTGGCACCGGGGAGCTGTTTTTT

d_gene: NA
v_gene: TRBV7-9
j_gene: TRBJ2-2
abundance: NA
CDR3aa: CASSSYRVGGELFF
CDR3nt: TGTGCCAGCAGCTCATACAGGGTGGGCGGGGAGCTGTTTTTT

d_gene: NA
v_gene: TRBV28
j_gene: TRBJ1-1
abundance: few
CDR3aa: CASSLDGVHEAFF
CDR3nt: TGTGCCAGCAGTTTAGACGGTGTCCATGAAGCTTTCTTT

d_gene: NA
v_gene: TRBV7-2
j_gene: TRBJ2-5
abundance: NA
CDR3aa: CASSFQTGARETQYF
CDR3nt: TGTGCCAGCAGCTTTCAAACGGGAGCGCGGGAGACCCAGTACTTC

d_gene: NA
v_gene: TRBV5-4
j_gene: TRBJ1-3
abundance: once
CDR3aa: CASSLDGGSGNTIYF
CDR3nt: TGTGCCAGCAGCTTGGATGGGGGTTCTGGAAACACCATATATTTT

d_gene: NA
v_gene: TRBV28
j_gene: TRBJ1-4
abundance: NA
CDR3aa: CASSLTGADEKLFF
CDR3nt: TGTGCCAGCAGTCTTACCGGGGCCGATGAAAAACTGTTTTTT

d_gene: TRBD1
v_gene: TRBV30
j_gene: TRBJ1-1
abundance: few
CDR3aa: CAWSRRDRVRTEAFF
CDR3nt: TGTGCCTGGAGTCGACGGGACAGGGTAAGGACTGAAGCTTTCTTT

d_gene: NA
v_gene: TRBV29-1
j_gene: TRBJ2-1
abundance: NA
CDR3aa: CSVKTGVDSYYNEQFF
CDR3nt: TGCAGCGTAAAAACAGGAGTCGACTCCTACTACAATGAGCAGTTCTTC

d_gene: TRBD2
v_gene: TRBV27
j_gene: TRBJ2-2
abundance: NA
CDR3aa: CASSLRLAGLNTGELFF
CDR3nt: TGTGCCAGCAGTTTAAGACTAGCGGGGTTGAACACCGGGGAGCTGTTTTTT

d_gene: NA
v_gene: TRBV7-3
j_gene: TRBJ2-6
abundance: NA
CDR3aa: CASSSRAVSSGANVLTF
CDR3nt: TGTGCCAGCAGCTCAAGGGCAGTTAGCTCTGGGGCCAACGTCCTGACTTTC

d_gene: NA
v_gene: TRBV7-9
j_gene: TRBJ2-5
abundance: NA
CDR3aa: CASSLVESAGDKETQYF
CDR3nt: TGTGCCAGCAGCTTAGTAGAGTCGGCAGGCGATAAAGAGACCCAGTACTTC

d_gene: TRBD2
v_gene: TRBV6-5
j_gene: TRBJ2-2
abundance: NA
CDR3aa: CASRGLAGAGELFF
CDR3nt: TGTGCCAGCAGGGGACTAGCGGGAGCCGGGGAGCTGTTTTTT